Sequencing of this T cell receptor beta chain was carried out in a study of patients and donors after allogeneic stem cell transplantation. Using its own MiXCR run on the RT-PCR reads, TCRdb lists one record per CDR3 protein. The profile shows over 150,000 distinct CDR3 sequences, over 25% of them singletons. CDR3 length: 13 residues. V shed 6 bases and J shed 5 bases, with 11 bases lying between them. The germline V gene encodes CDR1 LNHDA and CDR2 SQIVND (reference sequence). V usage is TRBV19 and J usage is TRBJ1-5; possible D gene TRBD1, 6 bases. The material sequenced was blood, either unsorted or a sorted T cell fraction (not recorded which). This receptor was obtained from a human donor who was either an allogeneic HSCT recipient or a stem cell or donor lymphocyte infusion donor (not recorded which). It is not recorded whose cells these are; they may come from a transplant donor. The CDR3 DNA sequence: TGTGCCAGTAGAACAGGGATGGATCAGCCCCAGCATTTT. As protein: CASRTGMDQPQHF.